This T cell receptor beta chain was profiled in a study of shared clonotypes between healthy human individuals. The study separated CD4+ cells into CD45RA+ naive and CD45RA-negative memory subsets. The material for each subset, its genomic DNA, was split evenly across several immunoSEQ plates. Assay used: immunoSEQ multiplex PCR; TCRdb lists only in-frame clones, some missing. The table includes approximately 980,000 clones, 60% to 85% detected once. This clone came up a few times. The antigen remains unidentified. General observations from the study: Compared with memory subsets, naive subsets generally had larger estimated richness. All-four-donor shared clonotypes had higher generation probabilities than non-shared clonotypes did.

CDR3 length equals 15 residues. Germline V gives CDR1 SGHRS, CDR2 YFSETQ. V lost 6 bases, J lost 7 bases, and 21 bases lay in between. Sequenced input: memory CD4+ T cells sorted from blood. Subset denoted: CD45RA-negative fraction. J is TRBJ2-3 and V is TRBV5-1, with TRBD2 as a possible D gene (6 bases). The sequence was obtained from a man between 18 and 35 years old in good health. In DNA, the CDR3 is TGCGCCAGCAACTCCGGACTAACGGTTGGAAATACGCAGTATTTT. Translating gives CASNSGLTVGNTQYF.